These 10 T cell receptor beta chains came from one sample sequenced in a study of CD8 T cells in Susac syndrome. Random hexamers were used to reverse transcribe an amount of roughly 0.45 to 1 ug RNA. One entry per CDR3 protein results from TCRdb running MiXCR on the immunoSEQ multiplex PCR reads. The top ten hold around 0.12% of the sample, which has about 300,000 distinct CDR3 sequences, roughly 84% seen once. What was sequenced was CD8+ T cells from PBMCs. All receptors derive from a human donor with multiple sclerosis.

The J gene is TRBJ2-7, the V gene TRBV30; 7 nucleotides align to TRBD2. J lost 2 bases, V lost 1 base, and 8 bases had no gene match. The CDR3 is made up of 15 amino acids. The germline CDR1 and CDR2 sequences are GTSNPN and SVGIG (reference sequence). CDR3 in amino acids: CAWSGGERDPYEQYF. The CDR3 bases are TGTGCCTGGAGTGGGGGTGAGCGGGACCCCTACGAGCAGTACTTC.

This clonotype was seen only a few times. V usage is TRBV7-8 and J usage is TRBJ2-7; 13 positions agree with TRBD2. From germline, CDR1 is SGHVS and CDR2 FQNEAQ. The CDR3 length is 15 residues. V dropped 5 bases and J dropped 7; count of bases not matched to a gene: 8. This CDR3 is CASSEGLAGVREQYF. The CDR3 DNA follows: TGTGCCAGCAGCGAAGGACTAGCGGGAGTTCGGGAGCAGTACTTC.

V is TRBV20-1 and J is TRBJ1-1; 9 nucleotides agree with TRBD1. The CDR3 is 15 amino acids. Germline CDR1 reads DFQATT; CDR2 reads SNEGSKA (reference sequence). With V trimmed by 5 bases and J by 5 bases, 12 bases remained unmatched. CDR3 bases: TGCAGTGCTTATGTCCCGGGGACAGGGACAACTGAAGCTTTCTTT. Protein product: CSAYVPGTGTTEAFF.

This chain joins TRBV3-1 and TRBJ2-7; the match to TRBD2 covers 7 bases. There are 17 residues in the CDR3. CDR1 is LGHDT, CDR2 YNNKEL, per germline (reference sequence). The V and J ends lost 2 bases and 5 bases, in that order; junction bases with no gene match: 15. The CDR3 bases are TGTGCCAGCAGCCAAACCTTCTCGGGAGGAGGGTTGAACGAGCAGTACTTC. This sequence encodes CASSQTFSGGGLNEQYF.

The J gene is TRBJ2-7, the V gene TRBV5-1; 11 positions agree with TRBD2. The V gene end was trimmed by 0 bases and the J gene end by 3 bases; junction bases not matched to a gene: 8. Germline loops: CDR1 SGHRS, CDR2 YFSETQ. The CDR3 totals 17 residues. The CDR3 is CASSLDISGTSGYEQYF. For the CDR3, the DNA is TGCGCCAGCAGCTTGGATATTTCCGGGACTAGCGGCTACGAGCAGTACTTC.

This clonotype was observed a single time. The chain uses TRBV12-3 or TRBV12-4 and TRBJ2-3; D gene unclear. CDR3 length: 15 residues. The V end lost 4 bases, the J end lost 0 bases, and 11 bases lay between the germline ends. As DNA, the CDR3 is TGTGCCAGCAGTTCGGCAGCCACTAGCACAGATACGCAGTATTTT. Translation gives CASSSAATSTDTQYF.

The chain joins TRBV10-2 to TRBJ2-5; tentative D call: TRBD2 (6 bases). The CDR3 has 14 residues. CDR1 WSHSY and CDR2 SAAADI come from the germline V gene. Trimming cost V 3 bases and J 3 bases, with 11 bases left between them. The CDR3: CASSDRWGEETQYF. The CDR3 region has the DNA TGCGCCAGCAGTGATAGATGGGGGGAAGAGACCCAGTACTTC.

This clonotype was counted between two and nine times. The chain recombines TRBV7-9 with TRBJ1-2; no reliable D call. Trimming cost V 7 bases and J 12 bases, with 18 bases left between them. The CDR3 has 12 amino acids. The germline V gene encodes CDR1 SEHNR and CDR2 FQNEAQ (reference sequence). CDR3 coding DNA: TGTGCCAGCACCTCGGGGAGAGGAGGTCACACCTTC. Translation: CASTSGRGGHTF.

The CDR3 region has the DNA TGTGCCAGCAGCTTCTCCCGGGGGGGAGGGAGGGCCTACGAGCAGTACTTC. Protein product: CASSFSRGGGRAYEQYF. This chain connects TRBV7-9 to TRBJ2-7, with 8 bases that match TRBD2. V shed 3 bases, J shed 2 bases, and the junction held 12 bases outside the gene matches. The CDR3 is made up of 17 amino acids. The V gene's germline CDR1 is SEHNR and CDR2 FQNEAQ (reference sequence).

V gene TRBV30 combines with J gene TRBJ2-1; 7 positions agree with TRBD2. In germline, CDR1 is GTSNPN, CDR2 SVGIG (reference sequence). V dropped 4 bases and J dropped 7; count of bases not matched to a gene: 7. The CDR3 spans 13 residues. The CDR3 DNA reads TGTGCCTGGATCGAAGGGAGGGGAAATGAGCAGTTCTTC. Translated: CAWIEGRGNEQFF.